This T cell receptor beta chain was obtained from a study of shared clonotypes between healthy human individuals. Study-level findings and limits: The sharing of 4.5% to 5% of naive CD4 clonotypes was seen across a handful of donors.

CDR1 and CDR2 (germline): MDHEN, SYDVKM. The CDR3 contains 12 residues. V lost 7 bases, J lost 8 bases, and 12 bases lay in between. This clone was picked up a small number of times. The antigen remains undetermined. Assay: immunoSEQ multiplex PCR; the TCRdb copy retains only in-frame clones and omits some. The sample lists approximately 250,000 clones, about 65% occurring once. The specimen sequenced was memory CD4+ T cells sorted from blood. This sample's subset: CD45RA-negative fraction. The chain links TRBV28 to TRBJ1-5; D is ambiguous. The receptor's source is a man aged 25-40 years in good health. The CDR3: CASKASLEPQHF. The CDR3 DNA reads TGTGCCAGCAAGGCAAGCCTGGAGCCCCAGCATTTT.